The clone carrying this TCR beta chain has more than one count but fewer than ten. The germline V gene encodes CDR1 DFQATT and CDR2 SNEGSKA (reference sequence). J gave up 7 bases and V 1 base, and 6 bases lay outside the gene matches. CDR3 length: 13 amino acids. In TCRdb, the 5' RACE reads were re-called with MiXCR into one record per CDR3 protein. This table has some 1,700,000 distinct CDR3 sequences, around 29% appearing once. The source of the sample is a study of identical twins. The sequenced sample was cord blood. The V gene is TRBV20-1, the J gene TRBJ1-2, with 7 bases aligning to TRBD1. The TCR comes from a newborn girl in good health. The CDR3 nucleotides are TGCAGTGCTAGAGTGGGCAGGGGGTTTGGCTACACCTTC. Its protein is CSARVGRGFGYTF.